Each of the 14 T cell receptor beta chains below was sequenced from the same sample in a study of blood T cell repertoires in COVID-19. Libraries were prepared by immunoSEQ multiplex PCR; TCRdb keeps only in-frame clonotypes and omits some of them. The sample shows under 90,000 clones, 70% to 80% of them seen only once. Sequencing was performed on peripheral blood. These TCRs come from a man between 45 and 60 years old with active or convalescent COVID-19.

This clone was detected only once. The rearrangement uses TRBV6-1 and TRBJ2-7; 8 nucleotides agree with TRBD1. Trimming removed 2 bases from V and 2 bases from J; junction bases left unmatched: 2. The CDR3 runs to 14 residues. Germline assignment: CDR1 MNHNS and CDR2 SASEGT. The CDR3: CASSEQGAPYEQYF. CDR3 coding DNA: TGTGCCAGCAGTGAACAGGGGGCACCCTACGAGCAGTACTTC.

This chain connects TRBV5-1 to TRBJ2-7, with D possibly being TRBD1 (6 bases). This CDR3 spans 14 amino acids. The ends were cut back, 4 bases at V and 3 bases at J, with 14 bases in the middle. Germline CDR1 SGHRS, CDR2 YFSETQ. CDR3 bases: TGCGCCAGCAGCCCCGGGACAAATAACTACGAGCAGTACTTC. It specifies CASSPGTNNYEQYF.

This chain joins TRBV6-1 and TRBJ1-2, with 8 bases that match TRBD1. CDR1 is MNHNS and CDR2 is SASEGT in the germline V gene. Trimming at V came to 7 bases and at J to 4 bases, leaving 11 bases not matched to a gene. The CDR3 length is 15 residues. The CDR3 DNA reads TGTGCCAGCACCCAAGGAGGACAGGGAACCTATGGCTACACCTTC. It yields the protein CASTQGGQGTYGYTF.

The rearrangement links TRBV15 to TRBJ1-5; D not resolved. Trimming took 0 bases from V and 7 from J, leaving 22 bases between them. The CDR3 length is 18 residues. CDR1 and CDR2 (germline): LNHNV, YYDKDF (reference sequence). The CDR3 DNA reads as TGTGCCACCAGCAGAGATATGAGGTTAGGGAGCGTCTGGCAGCCCCAGCATTTT. Amino acids: CATSRDMRLGSVWQPQHF.

The rearrangement links TRBV19 to TRBJ1-5; D gene uncertain. The V and J ends lost 3 bases and 4 bases respectively, with 10 bases between them. This CDR3 is 14 amino acids long. CDR1 and CDR2 from the germline V gene are LNHDA and SQIVND (reference sequence). The CDR3 DNA reads as TGTGCCAGTAGTATGGAGGCCGGGAATCAGCCCCAGCATTTT. Translated: CASSMEAGNQPQHF.

The rearrangement links TRBV4-3 to TRBJ2-6; possibly TRBD2 for D (6 bases). CDR1 and CDR2 (germline): LGHNA, YSLEER. V lost 1 base and J 3 bases, leaving 16 bases between the germline ends. The CDR3 sequence is 18 residues long. CDR3 protein: CASSQAPAGRGGANVLTF. The DNA for the CDR3 is TGCGCCAGCAGCCAAGCCCCGGCGGGGCGAGGTGGGGCCAACGTCCTGACTTTC.

The chain employs TRBV11-3 and TRBJ2-5, with D perhaps matching TRBD1 (6 bases). This CDR3 is 13 amino acids long. V lost 3 bases, J lost 1 base, and 6 bases lay in between. Germline V gene data show CDR1 as SGHNT and CDR2 as YENEEA. The DNA of the CDR3 is TGTGCCAGCAGCTTGGACAGCCAAGAGACCCAGTACTTC. This codes for CASSLDSQETQYF.

The chain carries TRBV29-1 and TRBJ2-3, with 9 bases lining up with TRBD1. The V segment lost 3 bases and the J segment 4 bases; nucleotides outside the gene matches: 11. This CDR3 is built from 16 residues. The germline gives CDR1 SQVTM, CDR2 ANQGSEA. The CDR3 sequence is CSVDGGTGLRADTQYF. CDR3 sequence (DNA): TGCAGCGTTGATGGCGGGACAGGGCTAAGGGCAGATACGCAGTATTTT.

This clone was seen only a few times. This chain uses TRBV7-9 with TRBJ1-5; possibly TRBD1 for D (5 bases). The ends were cut back, 0 bases at V and 5 bases at J, with 8 bases in the middle. Germline-derived CDR1 and CDR2 are SEHNR and FQNEAQ (reference sequence). CDR3 length equals 14 residues. This chain's CDR3 is CASSLAREDQPQHF. DNA of the CDR3: TGTGCCAGCAGCTTAGCCAGGGAGGATCAGCCCCAGCATTTT.

This clone was recorded once. V and J are TRBV4-1 and TRBJ2-3, with TRBD1 matching over 8 bases. This CDR3 has 14 residues. Germline V gene sequence: CDR1 MGHRA, CDR2 YSYEKL. Trimming at V came to 4 bases and at J to 4 bases, leaving 4 bases not matched to a gene. CDR3 loop: CASSPRTGSDTQYF. The DNA of the CDR3 is TGCGCCAGCAGCCCCCGGACAGGGTCAGATACGCAGTATTTT.

The chain couples TRBV9 to TRBJ1-3; 8 bases line up with TRBD1. The ends lost 4 bases at V and 0 bases at J; junction bases unmatched: 9. The CDR3 is 17 residues long. Germline V gives CDR1 SGDLS, CDR2 YYNGEE. CDR3 nucleotides: TGTGCCAGCAGCCCCCGGGCACAGGGGGTCTCTGGAAACACCATATATTTT. It translates to CASSPRAQGVSGNTIYF.

The chain recombines TRBV4-3 with TRBJ1-1, with a tentative D call TRBD1 (5 bases). With 0 bases removed from V and 4 bases from J, the gap between germline ends came to 12 bases. CDR3 length: 15 residues. Germline assignment: CDR1 LGHNA and CDR2 YSLEER. Here the CDR3 reads CASSQERSGGTEAFF. DNA of the CDR3: TGCGCCAGCAGCCAAGAACGGTCGGGGGGCACTGAAGCTTTCTTT.

This clone appeared a few times. The chain recombines TRBV3-1 (or the pseudogene TRBV3-2) with TRBJ2-7; tentative D call: TRBD1 (5 bases). The CDR3 has 13 residues. Germline-derived CDR1 and CDR2 are LGHDT and YNNKEL (reference sequence). Trimming took off 5 bases at V and 2 bases at J, with 10 bases between the two ends. Here the CDR3 reads CASSWGVTYEQYF. CDR3 DNA: TGTGCCAGCAGCTGGGGCGTTACCTACGAGCAGTACTTC.

The chain combines TRBV27 with TRBJ1-1; tentative D call: TRBD1 (6 bases). Trimming left V 1 base short and J 6 bases short, with 12 bases between. The CDR3 sequence is 14 residues long. From germline, CDR1 is MNHEY and CDR2 SMNVEV (reference sequence). The DNA for the CDR3 is TGTGCCAGCAGTTTATTCAGGGGTAAGTCTGAAGCTTTCTTT. As protein: CASSLFRGKSEAFF.